This T cell receptor beta chain was sequenced in a study of Ad26.COV2.S vaccination and SARS-CoV-2 variants. Study in general: Once, or twice with 56 days between doses, Ad26.COV2.S was given intramuscularly. Study-wide results and limits: Analytic work on TCR breadth and depth might have understated the full extent of total T cell responses.

The treatment: over 15 received Ad26.COV2.S at low or high dose, single or two shots; about 5 received placebo; per-sample allocation not given. Material that was analyzed had been drawn on day 63 after the first vaccine or placebo injection. Trimming removed 1 base at V and 3 bases at J, with 9 bases between. CDR1 MDHEN and CDR2 SYDVKM come from the germline V gene. The CDR3 extends over 14 amino acids. Of note for this clone: Its target is not known.

Method: immunoSEQ multiplex PCR; TCRdb's copy keeps in-frame clones and lacks some. The sample lists 320,000 or so clones, almost 90% occurring once. The V call is TRBV28, the J call TRBJ1-1, with D uncertain. Material: peripheral blood, obtained in a trial of Ad26.COV2.S vaccine versus placebo. The source of this sequence is a person between 18 and 65 years old who received the Ad26.COV2.S COVID-19 vaccine or a placebo. CDR3 in DNA: TGTGCCAGCAGTTTATTTGAGTTGCACACTGAAGCTTTCTTT. Translated, it gives CASSLFELHTEAFF.